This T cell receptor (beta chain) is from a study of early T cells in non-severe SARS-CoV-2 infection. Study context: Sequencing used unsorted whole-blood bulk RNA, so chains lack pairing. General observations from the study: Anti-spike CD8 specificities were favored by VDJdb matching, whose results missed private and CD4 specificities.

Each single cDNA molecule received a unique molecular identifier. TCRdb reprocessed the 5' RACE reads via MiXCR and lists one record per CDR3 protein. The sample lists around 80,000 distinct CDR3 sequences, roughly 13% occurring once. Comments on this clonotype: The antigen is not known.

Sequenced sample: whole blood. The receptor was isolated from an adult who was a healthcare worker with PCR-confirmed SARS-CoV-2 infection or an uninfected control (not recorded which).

As DNA, the CDR3 is TGCAGTGCTTCCGGGAGACTAGCGGGGAACTACAATGAGCAGTTCTTC. This sequence encodes CSASGRLAGNYNEQFF. The chain recombines TRBV20-1 with TRBJ2-1, with 11 bases matching TRBD2. The V and J ends lost 5 bases and 3 bases, in that order; junction bases with no gene match: 9. Germline loops: CDR1 DFQATT, CDR2 SNEGSKA (reference sequence). The CDR3 is 16 amino acids.